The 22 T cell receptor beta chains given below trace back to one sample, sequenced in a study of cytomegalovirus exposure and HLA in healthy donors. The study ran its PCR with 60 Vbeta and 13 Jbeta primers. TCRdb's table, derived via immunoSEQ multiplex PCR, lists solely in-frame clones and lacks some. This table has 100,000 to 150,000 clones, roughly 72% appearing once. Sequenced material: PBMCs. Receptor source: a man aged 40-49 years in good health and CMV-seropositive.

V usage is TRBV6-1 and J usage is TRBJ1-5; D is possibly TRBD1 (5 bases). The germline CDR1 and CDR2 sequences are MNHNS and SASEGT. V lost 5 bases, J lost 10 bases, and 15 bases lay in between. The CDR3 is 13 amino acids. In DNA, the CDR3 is TGTGCCAGCAGTCAGGTCAGGGAGGTACCCCAGCATTTT. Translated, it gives CASSQVREVPQHF.

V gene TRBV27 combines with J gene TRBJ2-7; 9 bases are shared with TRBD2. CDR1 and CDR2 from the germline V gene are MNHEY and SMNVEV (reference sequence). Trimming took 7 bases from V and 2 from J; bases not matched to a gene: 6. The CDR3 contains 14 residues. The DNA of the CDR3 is TGTGCCAGCACTCCTAGCGGGGCACCCTACGAGCAGTACTTC. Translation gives CASTPSGAPYEQYF.

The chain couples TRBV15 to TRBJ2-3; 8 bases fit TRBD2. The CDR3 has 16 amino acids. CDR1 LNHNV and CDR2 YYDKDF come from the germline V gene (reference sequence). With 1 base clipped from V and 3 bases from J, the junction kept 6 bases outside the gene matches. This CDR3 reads CATSRGIAGPTDTQYF. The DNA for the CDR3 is TGTGCCACCAGCAGAGGTATAGCGGGGCCGACAGATACGCAGTATTTT.

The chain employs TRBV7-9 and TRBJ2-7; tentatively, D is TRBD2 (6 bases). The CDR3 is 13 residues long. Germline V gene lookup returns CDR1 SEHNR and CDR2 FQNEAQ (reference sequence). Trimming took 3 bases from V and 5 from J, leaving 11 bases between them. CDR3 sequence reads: CASSFQGGHEQYF. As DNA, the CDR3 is TGTGCCAGCAGCTTTCAGGGAGGCCACGAGCAGTACTTC.

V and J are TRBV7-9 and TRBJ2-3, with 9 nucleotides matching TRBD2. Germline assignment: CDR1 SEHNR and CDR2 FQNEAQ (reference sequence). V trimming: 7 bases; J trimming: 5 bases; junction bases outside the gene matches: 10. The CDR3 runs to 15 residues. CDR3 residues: CASKGLAGLGDTQYF. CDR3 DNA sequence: TGTGCCAGCAAGGGGCTAGCGGGACTTGGAGATACGCAGTATTTT.

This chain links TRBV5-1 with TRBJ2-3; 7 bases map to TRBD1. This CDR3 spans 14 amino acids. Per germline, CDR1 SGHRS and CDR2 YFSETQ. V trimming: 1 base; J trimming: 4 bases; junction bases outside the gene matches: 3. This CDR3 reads CASSLRQGADTQYF. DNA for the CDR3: TGCGCCAGCAGCTTGAGGCAGGGGGCAGATACGCAGTATTTT.

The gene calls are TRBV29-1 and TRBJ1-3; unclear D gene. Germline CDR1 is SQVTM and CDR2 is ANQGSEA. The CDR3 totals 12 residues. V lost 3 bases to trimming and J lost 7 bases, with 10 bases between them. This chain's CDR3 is CSVEAGWNTIYF. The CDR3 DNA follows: TGCAGCGTTGAGGCGGGATGGAACACCATATATTTT.

CDR3 region: CASTLNSGPQETQYF. The CDR3 nucleotides read TGTGCCAGCACCTTGAACTCAGGGCCCCAAGAGACCCAGTACTTC. V and J are TRBV6-1 and TRBJ2-5; D possibly corresponds to TRBD1 (5 bases). The V gene's germline CDR1 is MNHNS and CDR2 SASEGT. Trimming removed 7 bases from V and 1 base from J, with 16 bases in between. The CDR3 spans 15 residues.

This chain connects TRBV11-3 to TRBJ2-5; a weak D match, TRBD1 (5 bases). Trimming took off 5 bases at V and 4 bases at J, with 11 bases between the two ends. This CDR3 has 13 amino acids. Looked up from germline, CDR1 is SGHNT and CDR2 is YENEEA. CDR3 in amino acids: CASSPGWGETQYF. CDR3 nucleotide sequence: TGTGCCAGCAGCCCAGGGTGGGGAGAGACCCAGTACTTC.

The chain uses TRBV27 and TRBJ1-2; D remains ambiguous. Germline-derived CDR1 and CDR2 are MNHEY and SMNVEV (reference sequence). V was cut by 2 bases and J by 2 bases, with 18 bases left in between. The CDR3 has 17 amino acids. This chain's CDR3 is CASSLRGIPLLNYGYTF. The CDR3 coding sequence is TGTGCCAGCAGTTTACGAGGAATTCCCCTCCTAAACTATGGCTACACCTTC.

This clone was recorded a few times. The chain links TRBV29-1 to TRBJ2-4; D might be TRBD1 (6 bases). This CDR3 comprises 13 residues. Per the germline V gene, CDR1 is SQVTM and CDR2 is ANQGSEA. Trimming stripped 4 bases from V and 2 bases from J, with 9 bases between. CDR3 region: CSVADRSKNIQYF. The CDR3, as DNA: TGCAGCGTTGCTGACAGGTCCAAAAACATTCAGTACTTC.

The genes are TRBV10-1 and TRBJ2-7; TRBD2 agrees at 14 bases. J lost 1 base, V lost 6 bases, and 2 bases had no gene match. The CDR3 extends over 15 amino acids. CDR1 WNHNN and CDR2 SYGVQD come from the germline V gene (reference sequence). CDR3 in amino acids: CASSGLAGGSYEQYF. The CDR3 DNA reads TGCGCCAGCAGCGGACTAGCGGGGGGATCCTACGAGCAGTACTTC.

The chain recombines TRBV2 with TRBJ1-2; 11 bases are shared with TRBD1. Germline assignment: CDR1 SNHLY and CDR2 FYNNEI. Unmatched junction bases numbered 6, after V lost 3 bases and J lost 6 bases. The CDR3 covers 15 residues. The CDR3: CASSDSGQGVNGYTF. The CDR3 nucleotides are TGTGCCAGCAGTGATTCGGGACAGGGGGTTAATGGCTACACCTTC.

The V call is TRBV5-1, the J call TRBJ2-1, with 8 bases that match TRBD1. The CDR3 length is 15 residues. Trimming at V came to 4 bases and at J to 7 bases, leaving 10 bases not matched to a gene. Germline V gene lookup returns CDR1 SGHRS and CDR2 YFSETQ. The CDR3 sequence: CASSIGQGRMNEQFF. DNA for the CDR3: TGCGCCAGCAGCATCGGACAGGGAAGGATGAATGAGCAGTTCTTC.

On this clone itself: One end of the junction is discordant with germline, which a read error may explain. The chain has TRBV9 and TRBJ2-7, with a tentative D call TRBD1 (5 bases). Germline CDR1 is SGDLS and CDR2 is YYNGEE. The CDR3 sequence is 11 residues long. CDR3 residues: CASSSPTGLLF. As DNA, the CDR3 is TGTGCCAGCAGCTCCCCCACAGGATTGCTCTTC.

CDR3 protein: CASSYSGEQYF. In DNA, the CDR3 is TGTGCCAGCAGTTACTCCGGCGAGCAGTACTTC. The chain joins TRBV6-5 to TRBJ2-7; D gene ambiguous. Germline CDR1 is MNHEY and CDR2 is SVGAGI. The CDR3 covers 11 residues. The V end lost 0 bases, the J end lost 6 bases, and 3 bases lay between the germline ends.

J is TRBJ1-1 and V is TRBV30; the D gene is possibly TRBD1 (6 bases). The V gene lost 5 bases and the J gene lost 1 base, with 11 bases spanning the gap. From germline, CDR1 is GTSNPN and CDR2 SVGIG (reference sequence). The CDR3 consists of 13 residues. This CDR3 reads CAWEIGGNTEAFF. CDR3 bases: TGTGCCTGGGAAATAGGGGGGAACACTGAAGCTTTCTTT. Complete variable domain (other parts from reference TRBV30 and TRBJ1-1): SQTIHQWPATLVQPVGSPLSLECTVEGTSNPNLYWYRQAAGRGLQLLFYSVGIGQISSEVPQNLSASRPQDRQFILSSKKLLLSDSGFYLCAWEIGGNTEAFFGQGTRLTVV.

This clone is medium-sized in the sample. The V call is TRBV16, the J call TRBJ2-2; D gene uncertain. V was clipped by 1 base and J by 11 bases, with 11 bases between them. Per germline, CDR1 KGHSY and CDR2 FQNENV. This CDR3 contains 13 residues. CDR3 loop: CASSQWSTPELFF. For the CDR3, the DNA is TGTGCCAGCAGCCAATGGTCCACACCAGAGCTGTTTTTT.

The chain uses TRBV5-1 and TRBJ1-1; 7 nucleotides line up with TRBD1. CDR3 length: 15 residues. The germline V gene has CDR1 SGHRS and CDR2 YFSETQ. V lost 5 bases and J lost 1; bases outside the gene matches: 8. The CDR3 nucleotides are TGCGCCAGCAGTTCCGGGACAGCCAGGAACACTGAAGCTTTCTTT. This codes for CASSSGTARNTEAFF.

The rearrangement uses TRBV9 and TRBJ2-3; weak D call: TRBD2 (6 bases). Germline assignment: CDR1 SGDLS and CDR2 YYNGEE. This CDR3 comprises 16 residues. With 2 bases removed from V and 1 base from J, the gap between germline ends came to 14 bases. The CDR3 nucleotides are TGTGCCAGCAGCGTCCTGACGGGAGTCGGCACAGATACGCAGTATTTT. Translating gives CASSVLTGVGTDTQYF.

CDR3 in DNA: TGTGCCAGCAGCCCCGGGACTAGCGGGAGTCTTGGCCATGAGCAGTTCTTC. This sequence encodes CASSPGTSGSLGHEQFF. V and J are TRBV11-3 and TRBJ2-1; TRBD2 agrees at 14 bases. The CDR3 spans 17 residues. The ends lost 5 bases at V and 8 bases at J; junction bases unmatched: 11. Germline V gene data show CDR1 as SGHNT and CDR2 as YENEEA.

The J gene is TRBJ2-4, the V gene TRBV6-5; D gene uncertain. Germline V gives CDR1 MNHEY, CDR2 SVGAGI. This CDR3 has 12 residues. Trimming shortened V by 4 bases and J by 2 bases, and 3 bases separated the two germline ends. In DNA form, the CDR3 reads TGTGCCAGCAGTTCCACCAAAAACATTCAGTACTTC. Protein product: CASSSTKNIQYF.